One sample yielded the 14 T cell receptor beta chains listed below, sequenced in a study of blood T cell repertoires in COVID-19 (dated by TCRdb to the early 2020s). Receptor amplification or capture employed the immunoSEQ multiplex PCR assay. The table was pulled from immuneACCESS by TCRdb, which kept in-frame rearrangements only. Such tables lose some clones; where checked, under half of the loss comes from unresolved V genes, and the rest has no known cause. The sample table contains 85,000 to 130,000 clones; only one count was recorded for roughly 82% of them. Clones ranked in the top ten supply about 4.8% of the sample. Sample: peripheral blood. These receptors all stem from a man aged 60 to 69 with acute or convalescent COVID-19.

This rearrangement joins TRBV10-3 to TRBJ1-5; maybe TRBD1 (6 bases). The CDR3 runs 14 residues. Germline V CDR1 and CDR2: ENHRY, SYGVKD. V lost 5 bases and J lost 5, with 13 bases in between. The CDR3 reads CAISPGTWDQPQHF. The CDR3 nucleotides read TGTGCCATCAGTCCCGGGACATGGGATCAGCCCCAGCATTTT.

V is TRBV7-6 and J is TRBJ1-5; TRBD1 matches at 8 bases. From germline, CDR1 is SGHVS and CDR2 FNYEAQ. CDR3 size: 15 residues. V was pared by 5 bases and J by 7 bases, with 10 bases of the junction left unmatched. The CDR3 sequence is CASSMGQDGSQPQHF. The DNA for the CDR3 is TGTGCCAGCAGCATGGGACAGGATGGTAGCCAGCCCCAGCATTTT.

This clone has only one observation. The J gene is TRBJ1-5, the V gene TRBV6-2 or TRBV6-3, with 12 positions matching TRBD1. This CDR3 has 19 residues. V lost 2 bases and J lost 1; bases outside the gene matches: 9. Looked up from germline, CDR1 is MNHEY and CDR2 is SVGEGT. The CDR3 sequence is CASSYPQGQGARSNQPQHF. Written as DNA, the CDR3 is TGTGCCAGCAGTTACCCGCAGGGACAGGGGGCGCGAAGCAATCAGCCCCAGCATTTT.

The CDR3 DNA sequence: TGTGCCAGCAGCCAAGGGTCTAGCGCGGAGACCCAGTACTTC. The encoded protein is CASSQGSSAETQYF. The chain employs TRBV3-1 (or the pseudogene TRBV3-2) and TRBJ2-5; maybe TRBD2 (6 bases). The germline V gene encodes CDR1 LGHDT and CDR2 YNNKEL (reference sequence). Trimming pared 1 base from V and 5 bases from J, leaving 11 bases between. The CDR3 has 14 residues.

The chain recombines TRBV28 with TRBJ2-1; no definite D call. This CDR3 spans 12 amino acids. V lost 3 bases, J lost 6 bases, and 6 bases lay in between. Germline assignment: CDR1 MDHEN and CDR2 SYDVKM. The DNA for the CDR3 is TGTGCCAGCAGTTTTACCAGCAATGAGCAGTTCTTC. Its protein product is CASSFTSNEQFF.

The V and J genes are TRBV14 and TRBJ2-1, with D maybe TRBD2 (6 bases). With 0 bases removed from V and 3 bases from J, the gap between germline ends came to 12 bases. The CDR3 is 16 residues long. From germline, CDR1 is SGHDN and CDR2 FVKESK. CDR3 residues: CASSQEATDYYNEQFF. The CDR3 DNA reads TGTGCCAGCAGCCAAGAGGCCACGGACTACTACAATGAGCAGTTCTTC.

This sequence joins TRBV19 and TRBJ2-1; TRBD1 matches 8 bases. The CDR3 runs 13 residues. Germline CDR1 and CDR2: LNHDA and SQIVND (reference sequence). Losses at the gene ends were 8 bases for V and 2 bases for J; bases not matched to a gene: 2. CDR3: CASRDRTYNEQFF. CDR3 bases: TGTGCCAGTCGGGACAGGACCTACAATGAGCAGTTCTTC.

This clone was seen a few times. The CDR3 DNA reads as TGTGCCTGGACTGGACAGGGAAGTTGGGAGCAGTACTTC. Its translation is CAWTGQGSWEQYF. The gene calls are TRBV30 and TRBJ2-7, with 8 bases identical to TRBD1. Germline V gene lookup returns CDR1 GTSNPN and CDR2 SVGIG (reference sequence). The CDR3 runs to 13 residues. Trimming took 4 bases from V and 7 from J; bases not matched to a gene: 9.

This clone was seen a handful of times. The chain couples TRBV7-6 to TRBJ1-4, with 7 bases matching TRBD1. This CDR3 has 18 residues. Germline assignment: CDR1 SGHVS and CDR2 FNYEAQ. The ends lost 1 base at V and 4 bases at J; junction bases unmatched: 12. The DNA for the CDR3 is TGTGCCAGCAGCTTAGGCAACCCCCAGACAGGGCGTAATGAAAAACTGTTTTTT. Protein product: CASSLGNPQTGRNEKLFF.

This chain connects TRBV12-3 or TRBV12-4 to TRBJ2-5, with 7 bases lining up with TRBD2. The CDR3 is made up of 13 amino acids. Trimming removed 3 bases from V and 8 bases from J; junction bases left unmatched: 6. CDR3 in amino acids: CASSFWTSLTQYF. The CDR3, as DNA: TGTGCCAGCAGTTTCTGGACTAGTTTAACCCAGTACTTC.

This chain connects TRBV9 to TRBJ2-5; TRBD1 agrees at 11 bases. This CDR3 is built from 14 residues. Trimming took 4 bases from V and 5 from J; bases not matched to a gene: 4. Germline CDR1 is SGDLS and CDR2 is YYNGEE. CDR3 nucleotide sequence: TGTGCCAGCAGCCAGGGACAGGGGGTCGAGACCCAGTACTTC. This sequence encodes CASSQGQGVETQYF.

V is TRBV4-2 and J is TRBJ2-1, with 9 bases that match TRBD2. Germline V gives CDR1 LGHNA, CDR2 YNFKEQ. The CDR3 sequence is 16 residues long. The V segment lost 0 bases and the J segment 5 bases; nucleotides outside the gene matches: 5. The CDR3 loop is CASSQEGGRGDNEQFF. CDR3 sequence (DNA): TGTGCCAGCAGCCAAGAGGGCGGGAGGGGAGACAATGAGCAGTTCTTC.

This chain links TRBV28 with TRBJ2-7, with 11 bases that match TRBD2. The V segment lost 6 bases and the J segment 8 bases; nucleotides outside the gene matches: 9. The CDR3 runs 14 residues. Germline V gene data show CDR1 as MDHEN and CDR2 as SYDVKM. CDR3 nucleotides: TGTGCCAGCAGCCCACCTAGCGGGAGGAACCAGCAGTACTTC. Protein: CASSPPSGRNQQYF.

The gene calls are TRBV7-2 and TRBJ2-3; D possibly corresponds to TRBD2 (6 bases). Trimming removed 5 bases from V and 6 bases from J, with 9 bases in between. From germline, CDR1 is SGHTA and CDR2 FQGNSA. The CDR3 totals 12 residues. CDR3 sequence: CASSPLADTQYF. In DNA, the CDR3 is TGTGCCAGCAGCCCTCTAGCGGATACGCAGTATTTT.